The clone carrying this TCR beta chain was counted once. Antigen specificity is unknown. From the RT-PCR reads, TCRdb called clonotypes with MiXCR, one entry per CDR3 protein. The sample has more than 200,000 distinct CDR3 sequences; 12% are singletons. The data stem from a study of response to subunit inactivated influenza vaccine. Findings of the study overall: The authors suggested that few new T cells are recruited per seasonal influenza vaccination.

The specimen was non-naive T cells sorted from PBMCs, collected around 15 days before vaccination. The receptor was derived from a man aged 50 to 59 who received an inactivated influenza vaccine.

CDR3 DNA: TGTGCCAGCAGCGGTGGACAGAAGGTAGATACGCAGTATTTT. It specifies CASSGGQKVDTQYF. The genes are TRBV14 and TRBJ2-3; perhaps TRBD1 as D (6 bases). V shed 5 bases and J shed 5 bases, with 14 bases lying between them. This CDR3 spans 14 amino acids. Germline-derived CDR1 and CDR2 are SGHDN and FVKESK. Full variable domain (missing parts from reference TRBV14 and TRBJ2-3): EAGVTQFPSHSVIEKGQTVTLRCDPISGHDNLYWYRRVMGKEIKFLLHFVKESKQDESGMPNNRFLAERTGGTYSTLKVQPAELEDSGVYFCASSGGQKVDTQYFGPGTRLTVL.